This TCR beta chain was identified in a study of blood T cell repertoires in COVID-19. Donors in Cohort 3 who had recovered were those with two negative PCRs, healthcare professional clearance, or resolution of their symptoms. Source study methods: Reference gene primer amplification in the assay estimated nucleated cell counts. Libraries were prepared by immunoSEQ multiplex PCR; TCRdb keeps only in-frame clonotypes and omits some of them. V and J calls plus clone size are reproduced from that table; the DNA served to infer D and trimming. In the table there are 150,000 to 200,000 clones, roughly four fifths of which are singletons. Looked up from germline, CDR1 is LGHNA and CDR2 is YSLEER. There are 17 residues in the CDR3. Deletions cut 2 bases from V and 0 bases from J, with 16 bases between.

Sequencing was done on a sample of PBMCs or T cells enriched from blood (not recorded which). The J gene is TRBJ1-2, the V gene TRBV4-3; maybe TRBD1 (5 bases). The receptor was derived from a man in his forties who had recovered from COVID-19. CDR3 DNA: TGCGCCAGCAGCCAATCTTCCACAGGAGTCGCTAACTATGGCTACACCTTC. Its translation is CASSQSSTGVANYGYTF.